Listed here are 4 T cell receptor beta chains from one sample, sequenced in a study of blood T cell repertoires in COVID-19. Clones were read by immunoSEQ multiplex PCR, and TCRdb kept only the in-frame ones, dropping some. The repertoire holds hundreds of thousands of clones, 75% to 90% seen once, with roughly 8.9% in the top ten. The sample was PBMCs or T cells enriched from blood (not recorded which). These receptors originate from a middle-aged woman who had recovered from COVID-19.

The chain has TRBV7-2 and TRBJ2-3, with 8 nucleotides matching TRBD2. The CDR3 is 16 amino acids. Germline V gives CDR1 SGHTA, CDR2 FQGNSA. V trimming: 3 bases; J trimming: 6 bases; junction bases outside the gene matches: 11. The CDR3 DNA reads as TGTGCCAGCAGCTTGGCCTGGGGAGCGGGGGTGGATACGCAGTATTTT. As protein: CASSLAWGAGVDTQYF.

The CDR3 here is CASSFRGGAYNEQFF. DNA of the CDR3: TGTGCCAGTAGTTTTCGGGGGGGCGCCTACAATGAGCAGTTCTTC. The chain joins TRBV19 to TRBJ2-1; TRBD2 matches 8 bases. This CDR3 region has 15 residues. The J segment lost 2 bases and the V segment lost 5 bases, leaving 5 bases of the junction unmatched. CDR1 and CDR2 from the germline V gene are LNHDA and SQIVND (reference sequence).

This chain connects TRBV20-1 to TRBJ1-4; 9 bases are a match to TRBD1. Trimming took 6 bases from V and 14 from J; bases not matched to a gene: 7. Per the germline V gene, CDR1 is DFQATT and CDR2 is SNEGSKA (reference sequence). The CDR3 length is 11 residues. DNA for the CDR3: TGCAGTGCGGCGGACAGGGGAGGTCTGTTTTTT. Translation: CSAADRGGLFF.

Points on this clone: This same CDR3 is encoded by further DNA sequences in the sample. The CDR3 loop is CASSGDFSTNEKLFF. The DNA of the CDR3 is TGTGCCAGCAGTGGAGACTTCTCAACTAATGAAAAACTGTTTTTT. The chain links TRBV2 to TRBJ1-4; D gene unclear. CDR1 and CDR2 (germline): SNHLY, FYNNEI. Between the trimmed V and J ends, which lost 4 bases and 0 bases, there was a span of 9 bases. There are 15 residues in the CDR3.